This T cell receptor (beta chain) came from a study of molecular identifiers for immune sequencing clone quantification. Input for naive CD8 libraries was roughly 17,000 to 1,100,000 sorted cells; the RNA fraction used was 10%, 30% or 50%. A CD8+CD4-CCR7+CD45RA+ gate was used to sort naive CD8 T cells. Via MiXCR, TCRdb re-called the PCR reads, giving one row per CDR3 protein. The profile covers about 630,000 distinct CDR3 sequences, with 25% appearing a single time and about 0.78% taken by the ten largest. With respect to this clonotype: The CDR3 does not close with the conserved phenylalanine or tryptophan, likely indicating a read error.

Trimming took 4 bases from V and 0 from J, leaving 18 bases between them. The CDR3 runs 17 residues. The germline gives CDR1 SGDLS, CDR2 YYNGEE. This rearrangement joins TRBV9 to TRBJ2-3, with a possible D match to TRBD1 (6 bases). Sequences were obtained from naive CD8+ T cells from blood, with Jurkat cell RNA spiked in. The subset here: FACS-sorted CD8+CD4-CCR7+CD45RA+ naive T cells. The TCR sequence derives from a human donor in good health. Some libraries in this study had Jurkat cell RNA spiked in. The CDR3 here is CASSTGTLPPSTDTQYL. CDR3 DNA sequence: TGTGCCAGCAGCACCGGGACATTACCCCCTAGCACAGATACGCAGTATCTT.